This T cell receptor beta chain originates from a study of tumour-infiltrating T cells in Burkitt lymphoma. Overall study: Repertoire clonality predicted overall and progression-free survival.

TCRdb keeps only in-frame clones here, not all; method: immunoSEQ multiplex PCR. The sample includes some 13,000 clones, more than 60% of them seen just once. The sequenced sample consisted of tumor tissue. The TCR was taken from a human donor with diffuse large B-cell lymphoma.

In nucleotides, the CDR3 is TGTGCCAGCAGTTTAGGGCTAGCGGGAGTGAACAATGAGCAGTTCTTC. Residues: CASSLGLAGVNNEQFF. This chain connects TRBV28 to TRBJ2-1; TRBD2 agrees at 10 bases. Germline CDR1 is MDHEN and CDR2 is SYDVKM. V shed 2 bases, J shed 5 bases, and the junction held 6 bases outside the gene matches. The CDR3 extends over 16 amino acids.